This TCR beta chain came from a study of T cell responses to AZD1222 COVID-19 vaccine. Study background: Second-dose groups at about 4 or about 12 weeks were pooled.

Sequencing used immunoSEQ multiplex PCR; TCRdb keeps in-frame clones, though not all of them. The sample contains 150,000 to 200,000 clones, around 94% of which appear only once. Between the trimmed V and J ends, which lost 4 bases and 7 bases, there was a span of 7 bases. CDR3 length: 11 residues. Germline values: CDR1 MGHRA, CDR2 YSYEKL. The sequences come from peripheral blood, collected on day 0 of AZD1222 vaccination. V usage is TRBV4-1 and J usage is TRBJ1-1, with unresolved D. This receptor was identified in an adult in good health. The CDR3: CASSLAREAFF. As DNA, the CDR3 is TGCGCCAGCAGCCTGGCCCGTGAAGCTTTCTTT.